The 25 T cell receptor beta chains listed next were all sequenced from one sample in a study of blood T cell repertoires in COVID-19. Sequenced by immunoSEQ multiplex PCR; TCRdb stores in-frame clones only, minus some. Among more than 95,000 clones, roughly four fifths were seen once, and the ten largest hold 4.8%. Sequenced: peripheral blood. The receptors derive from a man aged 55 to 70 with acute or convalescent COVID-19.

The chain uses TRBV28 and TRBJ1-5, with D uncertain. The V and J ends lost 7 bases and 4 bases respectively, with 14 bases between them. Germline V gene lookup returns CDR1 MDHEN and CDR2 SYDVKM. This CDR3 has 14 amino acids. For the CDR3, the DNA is TGTGCCAGCAACTTTGGGCAGCTAAATCAGCCCCAGCATTTT. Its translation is CASNFGQLNQPQHF.

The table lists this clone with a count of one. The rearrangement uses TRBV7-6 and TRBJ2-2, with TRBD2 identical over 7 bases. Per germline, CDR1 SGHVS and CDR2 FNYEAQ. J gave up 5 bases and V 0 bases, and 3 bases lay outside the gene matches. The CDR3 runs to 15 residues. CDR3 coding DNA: TGTGCCAGCAGCTTAGCCCAGGGAGGGACCGGGGAGCTGTTTTTT. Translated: CASSLAQGGTGELFF.

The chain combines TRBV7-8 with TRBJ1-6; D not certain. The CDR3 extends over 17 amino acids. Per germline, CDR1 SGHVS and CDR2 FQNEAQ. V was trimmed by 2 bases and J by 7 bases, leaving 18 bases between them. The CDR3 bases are TGTGCCAGCAGCTTAAGTAACGGGAGAACGGGAAATTCACCCCTCCACTTT. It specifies CASSLSNGRTGNSPLHF.

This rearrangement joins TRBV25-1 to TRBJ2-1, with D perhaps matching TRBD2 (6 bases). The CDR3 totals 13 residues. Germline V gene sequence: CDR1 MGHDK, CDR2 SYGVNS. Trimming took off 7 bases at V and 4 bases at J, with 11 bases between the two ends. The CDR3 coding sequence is TGTGCCAGCATCGGGGGATCGTACAATGAGCAGTTCTTC. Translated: CASIGGSYNEQFF. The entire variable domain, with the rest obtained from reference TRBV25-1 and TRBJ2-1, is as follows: EADIYQTPRYLVIGTGKKITLECSQTMGHDKMYWYQQDPGMELHLIHYSYGVNSTEKGDLSSESTVSRIRTEHFPLTLESARPSHTSQYLCASIGGSYNEQFFGPGTRLTVL.

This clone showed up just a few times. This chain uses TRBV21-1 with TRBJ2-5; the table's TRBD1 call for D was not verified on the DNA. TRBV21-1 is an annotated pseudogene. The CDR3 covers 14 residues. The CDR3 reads CASSKETGEETQYF. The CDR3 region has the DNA TGTGCCAGCAGCAAAGAAACAGGGGAGGAGACCCAGTACTTC.

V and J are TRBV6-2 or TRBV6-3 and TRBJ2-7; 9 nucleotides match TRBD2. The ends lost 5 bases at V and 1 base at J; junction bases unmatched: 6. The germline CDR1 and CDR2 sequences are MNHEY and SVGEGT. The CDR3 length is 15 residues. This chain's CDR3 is CASSPLTSGSYEQYF. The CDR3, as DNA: TGTGCCAGCAGTCCCCTGACTAGCGGATCCTACGAGCAGTACTTC.

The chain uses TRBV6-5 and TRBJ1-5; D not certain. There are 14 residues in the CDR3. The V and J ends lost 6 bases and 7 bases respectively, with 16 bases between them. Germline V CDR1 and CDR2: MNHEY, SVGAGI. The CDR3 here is CASRALLVEQPQHF. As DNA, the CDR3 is TGTGCCAGCAGGGCCCTACTAGTGGAGCAGCCCCAGCATTTT.

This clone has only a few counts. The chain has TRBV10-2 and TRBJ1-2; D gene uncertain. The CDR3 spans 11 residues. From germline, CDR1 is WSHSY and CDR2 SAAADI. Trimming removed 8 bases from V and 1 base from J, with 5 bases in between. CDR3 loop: CASGLNYGYTF. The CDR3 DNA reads TGCGCCAGCGGCCTTAACTATGGCTACACCTTC.

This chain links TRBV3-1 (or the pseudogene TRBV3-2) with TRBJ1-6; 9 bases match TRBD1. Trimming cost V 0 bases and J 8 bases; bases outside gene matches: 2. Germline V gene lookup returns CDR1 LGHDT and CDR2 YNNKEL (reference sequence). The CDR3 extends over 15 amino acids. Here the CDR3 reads CASSQDTGGYSPLHF. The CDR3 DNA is TGTGCCAGCAGCCAAGATACAGGGGGCTATTCACCCCTCCACTTT.

The CDR3 is CASSVAPWADRAQETQYF. The CDR3 nucleotides are TGTGCCAGCAGCGTAGCCCCTTGGGCGGACAGGGCCCAAGAGACCCAGTACTTC. The chain uses TRBV9 and TRBJ2-5; 8 nucleotides agree with TRBD1. CDR1 SGDLS and CDR2 YYNGEE come from the germline V gene. This CDR3 spans 18 amino acids. Trimming at V came to 0 bases and at J to 1 base, leaving 11 bases not matched to a gene.

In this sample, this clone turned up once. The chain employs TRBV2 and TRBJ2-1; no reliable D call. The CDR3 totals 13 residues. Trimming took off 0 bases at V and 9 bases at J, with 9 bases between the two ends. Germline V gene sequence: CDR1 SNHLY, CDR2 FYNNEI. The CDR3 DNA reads TGTGCCAGCAGTGAAGCGTTTGGCCTTGAGCAGTTCTTC. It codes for CASSEAFGLEQFF.

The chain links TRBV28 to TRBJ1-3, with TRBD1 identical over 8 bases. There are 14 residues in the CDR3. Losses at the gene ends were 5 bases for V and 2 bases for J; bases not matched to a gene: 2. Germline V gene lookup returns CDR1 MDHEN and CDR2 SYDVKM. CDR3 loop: CASSGQGTGNTIYF. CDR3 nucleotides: TGTGCCAGCAGTGGACAGGGAACTGGAAACACCATATATTTT.

The CDR3 coding sequence is TGTGCCAGCAGCGTCTCGACAGGGGCCACCGGGGAGCTGTTTTTT. Amino acids: CASSVSTGATGELFF. J is TRBJ2-2 and V is TRBV6-4, with 8 bases identical to TRBD1. The V segment lost 6 bases and the J segment 4 bases; nucleotides outside the gene matches: 7. CDR3 length: 15 residues. Germline V gene lookup returns CDR1 MRHNA and CDR2 SNTAGT.

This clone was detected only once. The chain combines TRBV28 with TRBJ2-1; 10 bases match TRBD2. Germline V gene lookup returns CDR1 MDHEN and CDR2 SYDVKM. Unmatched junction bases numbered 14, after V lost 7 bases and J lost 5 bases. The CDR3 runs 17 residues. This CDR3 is CASTRASGSPRDNEQFF. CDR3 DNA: TGTGCCAGCACAAGGGCTAGCGGGAGTCCAAGGGACAATGAGCAGTTCTTC. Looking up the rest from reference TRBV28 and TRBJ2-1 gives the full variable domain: DVKVTQSSRYLVKRTGEKVFLECVQDMDHENMFWYRQDPGLGLRLIYFSYDVKMKEKGDIPEGYSVSREKKERFSLILESASTNQTSMYLCASTRASGSPRDNEQFFGPGTRLTVL.

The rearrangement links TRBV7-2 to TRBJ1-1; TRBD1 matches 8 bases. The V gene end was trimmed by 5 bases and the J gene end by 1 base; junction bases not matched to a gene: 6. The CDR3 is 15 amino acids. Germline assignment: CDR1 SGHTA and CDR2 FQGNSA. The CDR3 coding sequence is TGTGCCAGCAGCCGGACAGGGAGAACGAACACTGAAGCTTTCTTT. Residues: CASSRTGRTNTEAFF.

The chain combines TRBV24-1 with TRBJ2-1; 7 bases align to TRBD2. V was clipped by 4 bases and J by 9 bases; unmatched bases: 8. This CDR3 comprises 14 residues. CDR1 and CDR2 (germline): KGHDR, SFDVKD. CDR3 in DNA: TGTGCCACCAGTGACTCACCGACGGGAGGTGAGCAGTTCTTC. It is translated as CATSDSPTGGEQFF.

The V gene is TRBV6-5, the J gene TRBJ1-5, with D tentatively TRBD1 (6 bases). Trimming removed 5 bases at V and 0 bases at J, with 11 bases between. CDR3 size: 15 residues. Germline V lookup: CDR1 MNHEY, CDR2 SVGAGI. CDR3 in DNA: TGTGCCAGCAGTATTGACAGGAATAGCAATCAGCCCCAGCATTTT. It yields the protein CASSIDRNSNQPQHF.

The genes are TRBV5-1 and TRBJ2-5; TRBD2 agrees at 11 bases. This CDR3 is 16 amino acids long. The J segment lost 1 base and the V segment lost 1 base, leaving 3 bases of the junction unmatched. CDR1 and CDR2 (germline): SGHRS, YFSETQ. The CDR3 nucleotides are TGCGCCAGCAGCTTGACTAGCGGGGGTCCCCAAGAGACCCAGTACTTC. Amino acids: CASSLTSGGPQETQYF.

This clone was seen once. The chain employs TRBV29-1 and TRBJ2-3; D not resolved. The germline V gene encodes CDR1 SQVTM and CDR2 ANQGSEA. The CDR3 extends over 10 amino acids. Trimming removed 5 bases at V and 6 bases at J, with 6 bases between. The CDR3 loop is CSVQRDTQYF. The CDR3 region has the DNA TGCAGCGTTCAGAGGGATACGCAGTATTTT.

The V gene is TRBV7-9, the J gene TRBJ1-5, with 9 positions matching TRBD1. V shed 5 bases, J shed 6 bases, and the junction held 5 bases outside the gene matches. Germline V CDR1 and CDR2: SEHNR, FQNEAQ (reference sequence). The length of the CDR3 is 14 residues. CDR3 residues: CASSPGTGSQPQHF. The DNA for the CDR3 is TGTGCCAGCAGCCCCGGGACAGGGAGTCAGCCCCAGCATTTT. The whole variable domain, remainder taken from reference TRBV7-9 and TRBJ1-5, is DTGVSQNPRHKITKRGQNVTFRCDPISEHNRLYWYRQTLGQGPEFLTYFQNEAQLEKSRLLSDRFSAERPKGSFSTLEIQRTEQGDSAMYLCASSPGTGSQPQHFGDGTRLSIL.

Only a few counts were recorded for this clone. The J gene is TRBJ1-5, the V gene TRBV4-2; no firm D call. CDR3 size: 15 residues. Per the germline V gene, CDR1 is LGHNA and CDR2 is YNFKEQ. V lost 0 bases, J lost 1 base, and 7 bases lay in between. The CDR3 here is CASSQDAGSNQPQHF. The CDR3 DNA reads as TGTGCCAGCAGCCAAGACGCGGGCAGCAATCAGCCCCAGCATTTT.

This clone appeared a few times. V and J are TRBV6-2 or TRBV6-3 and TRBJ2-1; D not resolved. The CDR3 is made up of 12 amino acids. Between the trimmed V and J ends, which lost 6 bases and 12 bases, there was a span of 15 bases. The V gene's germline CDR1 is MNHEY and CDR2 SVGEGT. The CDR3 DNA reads TGTGCCAGCAGCTTACCCTTAAAGCCGCAGTTCTTC. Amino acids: CASSLPLKPQFF.

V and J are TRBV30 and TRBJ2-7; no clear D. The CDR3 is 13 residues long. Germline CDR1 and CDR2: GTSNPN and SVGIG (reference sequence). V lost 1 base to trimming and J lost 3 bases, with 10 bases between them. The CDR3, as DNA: TGTGCCTGGAGTGAACCCCACGGCTACGAGCAGTACTTC. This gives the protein CAWSEPHGYEQYF. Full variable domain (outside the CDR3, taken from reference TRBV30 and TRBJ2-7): SQTIHQWPATLVQPVGSPLSLECTVEGTSNPNLYWYRQAAGRGLQLLFYSVGIGQISSEVPQNLSASRPQDRQFILSSKKLLLSDSGFYLCAWSEPHGYEQYFGPGTRLTVT.

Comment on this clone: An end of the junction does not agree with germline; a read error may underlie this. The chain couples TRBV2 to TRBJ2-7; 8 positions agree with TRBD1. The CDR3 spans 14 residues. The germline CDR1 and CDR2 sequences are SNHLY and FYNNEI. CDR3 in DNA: TGTGCCAGCACCCGGACAGGGCCGACCTACGGGCAGTACTTC. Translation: CASTRTGPTYGQYF.

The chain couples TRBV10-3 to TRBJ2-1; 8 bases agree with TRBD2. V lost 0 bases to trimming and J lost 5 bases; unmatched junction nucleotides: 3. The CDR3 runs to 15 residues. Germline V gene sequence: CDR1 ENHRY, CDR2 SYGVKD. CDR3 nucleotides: TGTGCCATCAGTGAGTCGAACGGGAGGGACAATGAGCAGTTCTTC. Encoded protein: CAISESNGRDNEQFF.